This T cell receptor (beta chain) stems from a study of T cell responses to AZD1222 COVID-19 vaccine. Study-wide results and caveats: In all cases, repertoires were sampled only after the peak T cell response.

CDR3 length: 14 amino acids. Method: immunoSEQ multiplex PCR; TCRdb's copy keeps in-frame clones and lacks some. The repertoire includes about 130,000 clones, over 90% of them detected once, and more than 4.5% sits in the top ten. Comment on this clone: Its matching antigen is unknown.

This clonotype was sampled from an adult in good health. This chain joins TRBV21-1 and TRBJ1-4; the table's D call TRBD1 went unverified against the DNA. TRBV21-1 is recorded as a pseudogene. This sample comprised peripheral blood, obtained on day 0 of AZD1222 vaccination. As DNA, the CDR3 is TGTGCCAGTCCCCAAGGGGTGCGTGGTGAAAAACTGTTTTTT. Translation gives CASPQGVRGEKLFF.